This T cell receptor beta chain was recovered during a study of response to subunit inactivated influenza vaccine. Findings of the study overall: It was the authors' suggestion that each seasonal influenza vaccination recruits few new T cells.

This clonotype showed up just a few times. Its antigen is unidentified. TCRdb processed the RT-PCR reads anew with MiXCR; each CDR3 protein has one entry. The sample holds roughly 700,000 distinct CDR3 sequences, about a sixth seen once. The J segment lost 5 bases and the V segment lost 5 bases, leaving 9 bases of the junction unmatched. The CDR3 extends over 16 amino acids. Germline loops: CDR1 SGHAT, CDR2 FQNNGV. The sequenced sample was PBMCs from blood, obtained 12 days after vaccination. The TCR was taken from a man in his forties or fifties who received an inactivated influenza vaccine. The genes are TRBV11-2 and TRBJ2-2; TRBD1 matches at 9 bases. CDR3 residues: CASSQPPGQGTGELFF. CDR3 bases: TGTGCCAGCAGCCAACCGCCGGGACAGGGTACCGGGGAGCTGTTTTTT.